The clone carrying this T cell receptor (beta chain) was counted once. The antigen is undetermined. With 8 bases removed from V and 4 bases from J, the gap between germline ends came to 17 bases. Germline values: CDR1 GTSNPN, CDR2 SVGIG (reference sequence). This CDR3 is built from 13 residues. These data originate in a study of CD8+ T cells in alopecia areata. As for the study in general: Tofacitinib was taken orally by treated patients, and the dose was 5 to 10 mg twice daily. Study-wide results and caveats: Sequences from scalp samples also cover resident alphabeta T cells of normal skin. Relative to normal scalp, lesional scalp, especially alopecia totalis/universalis, showed higher clonality. Relative to mice, TCR sharing across patients was less clear, a difference possibly HLA-related.

Isolated RNA was reverse transcribed into cDNA used as the sequencing template. Produced via immunoSEQ multiplex PCR; TCRdb's table is partial and in-frame only. The repertoire holds hundreds of thousands of clones, with about 68% as singletons. Sequences were derived from CD4+ T cells sorted from blood, sampled at week 0. This receptor was obtained from a human donor with alopecia areata. This chain uses TRBV30 with TRBJ1-2; possible D gene TRBD1, 6 bases. CDR3: CAGTGQMGYGYTF. The CDR3 nucleotides are TGTGCCGGAACCGGACAGATGGGCTATGGCTACACCTTC. Complete variable domain (other parts from reference TRBV30 and TRBJ1-2): SQTIHQWPATLVQPVGSPLSLECTVEGTSNPNLYWYRQAAGRGLQLLFYSVGIGQISSEVPQNLSASRPQDRQFILSSKKLLLSDSGFYLCAGTGQMGYGYTFGSGTRLTVV.